This entry describes one TCR beta chain. Its specificity is not known. This record comes from a study of cytomegalovirus exposure and HLA in healthy donors. Study information: About 85 million unique TCR sequences came from HLA-typed donors in an early release. Genotyping showed less than 85% of fewer than 500 donors falling in the Caucasian-associated ancestry cluster.

CDR3 length equals 13 residues. V was cut by 4 bases and J by 1 base, with 10 bases left in between. CDR1 is SQVTM, CDR2 ANQGSEA, per germline. The PCR made use of 60 Vbeta and 13 Jbeta primers. Per the original data handling: Tens of millions of unique TCR beta chains, roughly 12 million shared, were counted in a later analysis. Profiling relied on immunoSEQ multiplex PCR, and the TCRdb table lists in-frame clones only, not all of them. V and J calls and clone size follow that table, whereas D and trimming were derived from the DNA. This sample's table has tens of thousands of clones. General observations from the study: A later analysis appeared to link common viral pathogens to several of the most significant clusters.

Sequences were obtained from PBMCs. The rearrangement links TRBV29-1 to TRBJ1-1; D remains ambiguous. This sequence was found in a man aged 18 to 30 in good health and CMV-seropositive. CDR3 DNA: TGCAGCGTTGCAGAGGGCTGGAACACTGAAGCTTTCTTT. Protein: CSVAEGWNTEAFF.